These T cell receptor beta chains were read from a single sample in a study of T-cell reconstitution after alpha-beta-depleted transplantation in children. Using its own MiXCR run on the PCR reads, TCRdb lists one record per CDR3 protein. The data contain roughly 100,000 distinct CDR3 sequences, approximately 6% of them singletons. The specimen was PBMCs, mostly from graft donor cells, collected 60 days after TCRalphabeta/CD19-depleted stem cell transplant. The origin of the receptors is a female patient aged 2 to 10 who had a stem cell transplant for Fanconi anemia, so the T cells may come from the graft donor. Each CDR3 is given with its conserved first and last residue. D genes are given only for firm matches. Expanded clones are given a class, and other clones once, few, many or no size at all.

V gene,clone size,J gene,D gene,CDR3 protein,CDR3 DNA
TRBV20-1,.,TRBJ2-7,.,CSAIPGHFYEQYF,TGCAGTGCTATTCCGGGACACTTCTACGAGCAGTACTTC
TRBV4-2,many,TRBJ2-1,TRBD2,CASSQDRGLVNEQFF,TGTGCCAGCAGCCAAGATCGGGGACTAGTAAATGAGCAGTTCTTC
TRBV11-2,many,TRBJ1-1,.,CASSPRVWGTEAFF,TGTGCCAGCAGCCCTAGGGTTTGGGGCACTGAAGCTTTCTTT
TRBV5-1,.,TRBJ2-5,.,CASSLTSQGPQETQYF,TGCGCCAGCAGCTTGACTTCCCAGGGACCTCAAGAGACCCAGTACTTC
TRBV11-3,.,TRBJ2-1,TRBD2,CASSLGGGAYNEQFF,TGTGCCAGCAGCTTAGGCGGGGGGGCCTACAATGAGCAGTTCTTC
TRBV28,many,TRBJ1-5,.,CASSSRDNQPQHF,TGTGCCAGCAGTTCCAGGGACAATCAGCCCCAGCATTTT
TRBV5-1,many,TRBJ2-1,.,CASSPLAFNEQFF,TGCGCCAGCAGCCCCCTAGCATTCAATGAGCAGTTCTTC
TRBV7-2,.,TRBJ2-4,.,CASSRRDNLAKNIQYF,TGTGCCAGCAGTCGAAGGGACAATCTAGCCAAAAACATTCAGTACTTC
TRBV27,many,TRBJ2-3,.,CASSSRGVTQYF,TGTGCCAGCTCGTCGAGAGGGGTTACGCAGTATTTT
TRBV12-3/TRBV12-4,.,TRBJ1-2,TRBD1,CASSLGGAGGYTF,TGTGCCAGCAGCCTAGGGGGCGCGGGTGGCTACACCTTC
TRBV4-2,many,TRBJ2-3,TRBD1,CASSQATGGRTDTQYF,TGTGCCAGCAGCCAAGCAACAGGGGGCCGCACAGATACGCAGTATTTT
TRBV5-6,.,TRBJ2-3,TRBD2,CASSLGLARVADTQYF,TGTGCCAGCAGCCTAGGACTAGCGAGGGTTGCAGATACGCAGTATTTT
TRBV28,many,TRBJ2-1,TRBD1,CASSFNPEDRGLWDEQFF,TGTGCCAGCAGTTTTAATCCGGAGGACAGGGGGCTTTGGGATGAGCAGTTCTTC
TRBV28,many,TRBJ2-1,TRBD2,CASSLSGLAVEQFF,TGTGCCAGCAGTTTAAGTGGACTAGCGGTTGAGCAGTTCTTC
TRBV10-3,many,TRBJ1-1,.,CAISVGVWSTEAFF,TGTGCCATCAGTGTGGGGGTTTGGTCCACTGAAGCTTTCTTT
TRBV3-1,.,TRBJ2-7,TRBD2,CASSLKGTSGGPYEQYF,TGTGCCAGCAGCCTCAAGGGGACTAGCGGGGGCCCCTACGAGCAGTACTTC
TRBV5-1,few,TRBJ2-1,TRBD2,CASSLRLAGGNEQFF,TGCGCCAGCAGCTTGCGACTAGCGGGGGGAAATGAGCAGTTCTTC
TRBV28,many,TRBJ1-4,.,CASSLFYAQEREKLFF,TGTGCCAGCAGTTTATTCTACGCCCAGGAAAGGGAAAAACTGTTTTTT
TRBV7-9,medium-sized,TRBJ1-1,.,CASSPYDWNTEAFF,TGTGCCAGCAGCCCCTACGACTGGAACACTGAAGCTTTCTTT
TRBV7-2,many,TRBJ2-2,.,CASSNRDSFGELFF,TGTGCCAGCAGCAACCGGGACTCTTTCGGGGAGCTGTTTTTT
TRBV7-3,many,TRBJ2-5,.,CASSLTTHATLYF,TGTGCCAGCAGCTTAACTACCCACGCAACCCTGTACTTC
TRBV2,many,TRBJ2-1,.,CASSEEGITNNEQFF,TGTGCCAGCAGTGAAGAGGGAATAACAAACAATGAGCAGTTCTTC
TRBV7-9,many,TRBJ2-2,TRBD2,CASSLVSGTNTGELFF,TGTGCCAGCAGCTTAGTTAGCGGGACGAACACCGGGGAGCTGTTTTTT
TRBV10-3,many,TRBJ1-1,.,CAISESKTTEAFF,TGTGCCATCAGTGAGTCGAAGACCACTGAAGCTTTCTTT
TRBV5-1,.,TRBJ2-7,TRBD1,CASSTTGREQYF,TGCGCCAGCAGCACGACAGGGCGCGAGCAGTACTTC
TRBV5-6,few,TRBJ2-3,.,CASSLGVSDTQYF,TGTGCCAGCAGCTTGGGAGTCTCAGATACGCAGTATTTT
TRBV9,few,TRBJ1-2,TRBD1,CASSVGRTGGYTF,TGTGCCAGCAGCGTAGGCCGGACAGGCGGCTACACCTTC
TRBV5-1,many,TRBJ2-7,.,CASSDPGHTYEQYF,TGCGCCAGCAGCGACCCGGGACACACGTACGAGCAGTACTTC